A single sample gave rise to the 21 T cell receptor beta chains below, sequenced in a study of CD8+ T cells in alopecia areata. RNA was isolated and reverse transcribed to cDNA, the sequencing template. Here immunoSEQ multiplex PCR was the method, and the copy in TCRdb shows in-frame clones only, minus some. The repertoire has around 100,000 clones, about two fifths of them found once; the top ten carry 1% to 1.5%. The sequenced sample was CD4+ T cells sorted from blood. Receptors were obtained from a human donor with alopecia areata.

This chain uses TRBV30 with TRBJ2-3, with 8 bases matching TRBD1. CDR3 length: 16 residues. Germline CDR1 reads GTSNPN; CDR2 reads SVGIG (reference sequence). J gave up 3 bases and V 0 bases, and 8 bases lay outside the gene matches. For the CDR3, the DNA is TGTGCCTGGAGTGTACGCGGCAGGGGGCAAACAGATACGCAGTATTTT. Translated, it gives CAWSVRGRGQTDTQYF.

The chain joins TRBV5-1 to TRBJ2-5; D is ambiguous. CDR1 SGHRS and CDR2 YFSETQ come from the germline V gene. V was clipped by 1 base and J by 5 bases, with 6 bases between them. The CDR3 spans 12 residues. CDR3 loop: CASSLSQETQYF. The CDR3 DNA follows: TGCGCCAGCAGCTTGTCTCAGGAGACCCAGTACTTC. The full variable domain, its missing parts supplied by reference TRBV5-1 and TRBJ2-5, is KAGVTQTPRYLIKTRGQQVTLSCSPISGHRSVSWYQQTPGQGLQFLFEYFSETQRNKGNFPGRFSGRQFSNSRSEMNVSTLELGDSALYLCASSLSQETQYFGPGTRLLVL.

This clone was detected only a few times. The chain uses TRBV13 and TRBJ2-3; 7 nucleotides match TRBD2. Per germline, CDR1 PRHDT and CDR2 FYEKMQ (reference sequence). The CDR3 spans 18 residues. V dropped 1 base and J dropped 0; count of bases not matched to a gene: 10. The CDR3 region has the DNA TGTGCCAGCAGCTTAGAGCGGGGAGAAACAGCTAGCACAGATACGCAGTATTTT. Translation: CASSLERGETASTDTQYF. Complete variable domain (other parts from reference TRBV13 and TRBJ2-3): AAGVIQSPRHLIKEKRETATLKCYPIPRHDTVYWYQQGPGQDPQFLISFYEKMQSDKGSIPDRFSAQQFSDYHSELNMSSLELGDSALYFCASSLERGETASTDTQYFGPGTRLTVL.

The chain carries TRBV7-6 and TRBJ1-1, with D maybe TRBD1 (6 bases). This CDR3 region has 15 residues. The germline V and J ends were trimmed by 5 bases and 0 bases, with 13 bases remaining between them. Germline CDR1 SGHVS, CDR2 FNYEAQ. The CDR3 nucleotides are TGTGCCAGCAGCACCCAAACAGGGTTGAACACTGAAGCTTTCTTT. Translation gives CASSTQTGLNTEAFF.

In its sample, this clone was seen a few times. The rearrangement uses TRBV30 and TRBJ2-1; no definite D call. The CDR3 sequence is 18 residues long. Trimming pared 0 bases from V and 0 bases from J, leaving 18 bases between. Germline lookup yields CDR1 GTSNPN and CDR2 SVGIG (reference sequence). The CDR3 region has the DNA TGTGCCTGGAGTGTAGGGTGGGCAGGAATGAGCTCCTACAATGAGCAGTTCTTC. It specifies CAWSVGWAGMSSYNEQFF.

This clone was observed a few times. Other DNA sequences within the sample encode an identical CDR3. In nucleotides, the CDR3 is TGCAGCGGGACAGGGGGCAACTATGGCTACACCTTC. Translation: CSGTGGNYGYTF. The chain carries TRBV29-1 and TRBJ1-2; 11 nucleotides match TRBD1. CDR1 and CDR2 (germline): SQVTM, ANQGSEA. The CDR3 has 12 amino acids. Trimming at V came to 7 bases and at J to 2 bases, leaving 0 bases not matched to a gene.

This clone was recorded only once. CDR3 sequence reads: CASSSGAANHRGEQFF. The CDR3 DNA reads as TGTGCCAGCAGTTCTGGAGCAGCGAACCATCGAGGGGAGCAGTTCTTC. The chain recombines TRBV28 with TRBJ2-1; D may be TRBD2 (5 bases). The CDR3 runs to 16 residues. The germline CDR1 and CDR2 sequences are MDHEN and SYDVKM. V was trimmed by 4 bases and J by 10 bases, leaving 23 bases between them.

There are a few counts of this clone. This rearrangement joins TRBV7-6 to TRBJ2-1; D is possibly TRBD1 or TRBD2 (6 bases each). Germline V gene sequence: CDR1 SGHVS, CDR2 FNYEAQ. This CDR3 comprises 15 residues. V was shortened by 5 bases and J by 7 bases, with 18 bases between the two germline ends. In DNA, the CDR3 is TGTGCCAGCAGCGTTACGCGGGACACCAGAAATGAGCAGTTCTTC. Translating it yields CASSVTRDTRNEQFF.

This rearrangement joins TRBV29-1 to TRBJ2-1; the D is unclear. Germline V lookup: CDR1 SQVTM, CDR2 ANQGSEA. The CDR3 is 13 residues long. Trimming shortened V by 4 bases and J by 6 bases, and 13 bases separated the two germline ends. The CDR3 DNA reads TGCAGCGTTGGGGCAGGATGGTCCAATGAGCAGTTCTTC. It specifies CSVGAGWSNEQFF.

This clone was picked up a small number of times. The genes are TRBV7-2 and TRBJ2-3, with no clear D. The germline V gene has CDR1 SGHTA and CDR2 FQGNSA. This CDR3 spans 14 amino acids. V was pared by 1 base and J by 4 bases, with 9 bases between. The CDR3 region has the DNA TGTGCCAGCAGCTTAGTTGGTTCTGCAGATACGCAGTATTTT. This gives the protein CASSLVGSADTQYF.

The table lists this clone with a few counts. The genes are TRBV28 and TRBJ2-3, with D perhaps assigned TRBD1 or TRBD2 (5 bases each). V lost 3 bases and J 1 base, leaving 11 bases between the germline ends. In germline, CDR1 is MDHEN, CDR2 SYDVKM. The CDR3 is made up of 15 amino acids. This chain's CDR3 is CASSFAGSGTDTQYF. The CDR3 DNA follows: TGTGCCAGCAGTTTTGCAGGGAGTGGCACAGATACGCAGTATTTT.

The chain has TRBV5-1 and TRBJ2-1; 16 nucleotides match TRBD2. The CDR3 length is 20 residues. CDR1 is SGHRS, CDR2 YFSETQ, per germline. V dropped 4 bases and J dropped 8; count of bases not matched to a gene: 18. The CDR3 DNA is TGCGCCAGCAGCGTCTGGTTGGGACTAGCGGGAGGGCCGAGTTTGTATGAGCAGTTCTTC. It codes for CASSVWLGLAGGPSLYEQFF.

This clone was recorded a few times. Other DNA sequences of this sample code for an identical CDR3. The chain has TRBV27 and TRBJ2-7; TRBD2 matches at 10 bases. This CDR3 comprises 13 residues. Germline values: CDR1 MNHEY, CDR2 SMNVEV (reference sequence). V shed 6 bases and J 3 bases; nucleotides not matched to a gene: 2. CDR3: CASRASGSYEQYF. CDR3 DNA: TGTGCCAGCAGAGCTAGCGGGAGCTACGAGCAGTACTTC.

CDR3 DNA: TGTGCCAGCAGGAGCCGGGACACCTTC. Translated, it gives CASRSRDTF. The chain has TRBV3-1 (or the pseudogene TRBV3-2) and TRBJ1-2; unclear D gene. There are 9 residues in the CDR3. Germline V gives CDR1 LGHDT, CDR2 YNNKEL (reference sequence). V gave up 6 bases and J gave up 12 bases, with 8 bases separating them.

The CDR3 protein is CASSHRRWGQYGYTF. The CDR3 region has the DNA TGCGCCAGCAGCCACCGACGGTGGGGGCAATATGGCTACACCTTC. This chain links TRBV4-3 with TRBJ1-2, with a tentative D call TRBD1 (6 bases). The CDR3 is made up of 15 amino acids. Germline V gives CDR1 LGHNA, CDR2 YSLEER. Trimming removed 3 bases from V and 5 bases from J, with 16 bases in between.

The DNA of the CDR3 is TGTGCCAGCAAGGGACAGGGGTTGTTCGATGAGCAGTTCTTC. Protein sequence: CASKGQGLFDEQFF. The rearrangement uses TRBV6-6 and TRBJ2-1, with TRBD1 matching 10 bases. The CDR3 has 14 residues. Germline trimming cut 7 bases from V and 8 bases from J; bases unmatched to any gene: 8. The V gene's germline CDR1 is MNHNY and CDR2 SVGAGI (reference sequence).

For the CDR3, the DNA is TGTGCCAGCAGCCGACGGGGGATGCAGACAGATACGCAGTATTTT. Its protein product is CASSRRGMQTDTQYF. The rearrangement links TRBV7-9 to TRBJ2-3; perhaps TRBD2 as D (6 bases). The CDR3 covers 15 residues. V dropped 5 bases and J dropped 3 bases, with 15 bases sitting between them. Germline V gives CDR1 SEHNR, CDR2 FQNEAQ (reference sequence).

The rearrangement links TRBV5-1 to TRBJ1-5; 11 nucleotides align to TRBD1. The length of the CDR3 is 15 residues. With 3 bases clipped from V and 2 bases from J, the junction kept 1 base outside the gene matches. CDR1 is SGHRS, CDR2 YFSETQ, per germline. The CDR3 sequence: CASSWTGGGNQPQHF. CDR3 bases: TGCGCCAGCAGCTGGACAGGGGGCGGCAATCAGCCCCAGCATTTT.

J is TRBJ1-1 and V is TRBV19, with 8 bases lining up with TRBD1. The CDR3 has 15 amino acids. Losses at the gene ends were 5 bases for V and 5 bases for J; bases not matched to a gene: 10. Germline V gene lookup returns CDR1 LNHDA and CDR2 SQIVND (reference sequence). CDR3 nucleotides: TGTGCCAGTAGTCCACCCAGGGGGCGCGGAACTGAAGCTTTCTTT. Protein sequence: CASSPPRGRGTEAFF.

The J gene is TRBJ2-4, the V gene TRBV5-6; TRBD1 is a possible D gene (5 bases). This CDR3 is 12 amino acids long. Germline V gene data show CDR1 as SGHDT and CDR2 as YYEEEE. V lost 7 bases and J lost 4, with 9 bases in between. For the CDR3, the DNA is TGTGCCAGCTCAGGGTCTAAAAACATTCAGTACTTC. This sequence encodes CASSGSKNIQYF.

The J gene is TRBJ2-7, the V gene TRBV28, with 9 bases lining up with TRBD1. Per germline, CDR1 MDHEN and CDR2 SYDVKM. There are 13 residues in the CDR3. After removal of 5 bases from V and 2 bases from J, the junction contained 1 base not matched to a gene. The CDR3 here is CASSGTGTYEQYF. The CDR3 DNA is TGTGCCAGCAGTGGGACAGGGACCTACGAGCAGTACTTC.